Shown below are 5 T cell receptor beta chains from a single sample sequenced in a study of PD-1 blockade in mismatch repair-deficient tumors. The table came from immunoSEQ multiplex PCR; TCRdb's copy has only in-frame clones and leaves some out. The sample lists about 120,000 clones, about nine tenths occurring once. The specimen was peripheral blood, collected 72 weeks after starting pembrolizumab. The receptors come from an adult with mismatch repair-deficient cancer.

The chain is built from TRBV2 and TRBJ1-2; D perhaps matches TRBD1 (5 bases). The length of the CDR3 is 13 residues. Germline V gives CDR1 SNHLY, CDR2 FYNNEI. The V gene lost 4 bases and the J gene lost 8 bases, with 14 bases spanning the gap. The CDR3 loop reads CASSGDGGGGYTF. The CDR3 coding sequence is TGTGCCAGCAGTGGGGACGGCGGTGGGGGCTACACCTTC.

The chain uses TRBV7-9 and TRBJ2-7; weak D call: TRBD1 (5 bases). Germline CDR1 is SEHNR and CDR2 is FQNEAQ (reference sequence). The V gene lost 5 bases and the J gene lost 2 bases, with 19 bases spanning the gap. This CDR3 is built from 16 residues. The CDR3 loop is CASSPGGMTDAYEQYF. Written as DNA, the CDR3 is TGTGCCAGCAGCCCGGGCGGTATGACAGACGCCTACGAGCAGTACTTC.

The V and J genes are TRBV30 and TRBJ2-2; maybe TRBD2 (6 bases). Germline V lookup: CDR1 GTSNPN, CDR2 SVGIG (reference sequence). V was pared by 8 bases and J by 3 bases, with 16 bases between. The CDR3 runs 14 residues. This CDR3 reads CAKNGREDTGELFF. CDR3 DNA: TGTGCCAAAAATGGGCGGGAAGACACCGGGGAGCTGTTTTTT.

DNA for the CDR3: TGCGCCAGCAGCCAAGGGGGGACTAGCGGGAGGCTTTTCGCAGATACGCAGTATTTT. This sequence encodes CASSQGGTSGRLFADTQYF. The genes are TRBV4-1 and TRBJ2-3; 15 bases are a match to TRBD2. Per the germline V gene, CDR1 is MGHRA and CDR2 is YSYEKL. Germline trimming cut 1 base from V and 4 bases from J; bases unmatched to any gene: 9. There are 19 residues in the CDR3.

This clone showed up just once. The chain uses TRBV19 and TRBJ2-7, with 8 bases aligning to TRBD1. CDR1 and CDR2 from the germline V gene are LNHDA and SQIVND (reference sequence). The V and J ends lost 11 bases and 6 bases, in that order; junction bases with no gene match: 15. This CDR3 spans 14 amino acids. CDR3 in amino acids: CACYSDREGSEQYF. CDR3 nucleotides: TGTGCCTGCTACTCGGACAGGGAAGGTTCCGAGCAGTACTTC.